This TCR beta chain appears in the sequencing data of a study of T cell responses to AZD1222 COVID-19 vaccine. The V and J ends lost 1 base and 8 bases respectively, with 11 bases between them. The CDR3 totals 13 residues. Germline CDR1 SGHTA, CDR2 FQGNSA. A word on this clone: Its target is unknown.

Profiling relied on immunoSEQ multiplex PCR, and the TCRdb table lists in-frame clones only, not all of them. Of about 130,000 clones listed, about 87% were seen once; the top ten hold under 2%. Notes on the study in general: A rise in Spike-specific TCR breadth and depth followed two AZD1222 doses. Sampling captured repertoires only after the peak T cell response. Seropositive at baseline were only a handful of AZD1222 recipients.

The receptor was derived from an adult in good health. This sequence joins TRBV7-2 and TRBJ1-2; no firm D call. The sample was peripheral blood, taken on day 0 of AZD1222 vaccination. The CDR3: CASSLDVGFGYTF. CDR3 nucleotide sequence: TGTGCCAGCAGCTTAGATGTGGGGTTCGGCTACACCTTC.